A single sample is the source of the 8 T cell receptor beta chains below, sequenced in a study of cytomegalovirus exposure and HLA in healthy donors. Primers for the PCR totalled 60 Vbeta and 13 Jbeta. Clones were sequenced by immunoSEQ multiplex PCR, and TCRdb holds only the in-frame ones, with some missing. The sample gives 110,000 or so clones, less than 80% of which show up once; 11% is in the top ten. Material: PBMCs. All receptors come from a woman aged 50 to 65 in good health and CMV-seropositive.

The CDR3 is CASSFQVGRENTEAFF. The DNA for the CDR3 is TGTGCCAGCAGTTTCCAAGTCGGACGGGAGAACACTGAAGCTTTCTTT. This chain connects TRBV28 to TRBJ1-1, with D hard to call. Germline V gene data show CDR1 as MDHEN and CDR2 as SYDVKM. CDR3 length: 16 residues. V was pared by 3 bases and J by 1 base, with 15 bases between.

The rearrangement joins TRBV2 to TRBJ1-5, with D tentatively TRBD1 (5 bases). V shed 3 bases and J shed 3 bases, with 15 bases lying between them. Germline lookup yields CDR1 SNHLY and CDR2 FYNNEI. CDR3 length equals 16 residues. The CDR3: CASSDSQGGTNQPQHF. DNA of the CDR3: TGTGCCAGCAGTGATAGTCAGGGCGGTACCAATCAGCCCCAGCATTTT.

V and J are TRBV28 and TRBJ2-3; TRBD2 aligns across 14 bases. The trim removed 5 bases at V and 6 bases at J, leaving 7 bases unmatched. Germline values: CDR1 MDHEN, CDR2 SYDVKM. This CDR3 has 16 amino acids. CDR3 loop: CASSPRLAGGRDTQYF. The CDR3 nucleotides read TGTGCCAGCAGTCCCAGACTAGCGGGGGGGCGGGATACGCAGTATTTT.

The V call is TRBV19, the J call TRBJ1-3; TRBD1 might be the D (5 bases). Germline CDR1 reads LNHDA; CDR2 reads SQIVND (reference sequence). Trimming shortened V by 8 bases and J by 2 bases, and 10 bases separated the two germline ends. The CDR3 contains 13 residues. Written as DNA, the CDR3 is TGTGCCAGTTTTCAGGGTACTGGAAACACCATATATTTT. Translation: CASFQGTGNTIYF.

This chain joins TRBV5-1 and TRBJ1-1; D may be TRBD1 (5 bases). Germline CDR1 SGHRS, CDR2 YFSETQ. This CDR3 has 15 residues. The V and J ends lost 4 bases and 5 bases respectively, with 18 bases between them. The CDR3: CASSLGDSGGTEAFF. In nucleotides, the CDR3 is TGCGCCAGCAGCCTGGGGGACTCCGGAGGAACTGAAGCTTTCTTT.

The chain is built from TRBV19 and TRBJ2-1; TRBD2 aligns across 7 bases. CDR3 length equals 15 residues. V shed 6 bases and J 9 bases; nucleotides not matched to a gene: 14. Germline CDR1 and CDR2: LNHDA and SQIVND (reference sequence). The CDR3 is CASSNLADTNTEQFF. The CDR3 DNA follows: TGTGCCAGTAGCAACCTAGCGGATACGAACACTGAGCAGTTCTTC. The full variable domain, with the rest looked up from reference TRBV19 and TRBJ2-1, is DGGITQSPKYLFRKEGQNVTLSCEQNLNHDAMYWYRQDPGQGLRLIYYSQIVNDFQKGDIAEGYSVSREKKESFPLTVTSAQKNPTAFYLCASSNLADTNTEQFFGPGTRLTVL.

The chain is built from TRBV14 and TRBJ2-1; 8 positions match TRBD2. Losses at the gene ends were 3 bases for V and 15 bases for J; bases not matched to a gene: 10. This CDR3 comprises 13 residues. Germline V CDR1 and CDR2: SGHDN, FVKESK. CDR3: CASSHDQGLAPFF. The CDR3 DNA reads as TGTGCCAGCAGCCACGATCAAGGACTAGCCCCGTTCTTC. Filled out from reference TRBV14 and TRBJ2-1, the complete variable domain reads EAGVTQFPSHSVIEKGQTVTLRCDPISGHDNLYWYRRVMGKEIKFLLHFVKESKQDESGMPNNRFLAERTGGTYSTLKVQPAELEDSGVYFCASSHDQGLAPFFGPGTRLTVL.

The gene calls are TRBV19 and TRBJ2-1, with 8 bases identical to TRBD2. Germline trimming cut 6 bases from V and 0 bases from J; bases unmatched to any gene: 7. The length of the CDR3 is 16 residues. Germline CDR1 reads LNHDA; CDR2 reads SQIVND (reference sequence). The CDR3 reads CASSTIAGPSYNEQFF. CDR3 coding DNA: TGTGCCAGTAGCACGATAGCGGGGCCCTCCTACAATGAGCAGTTCTTC.